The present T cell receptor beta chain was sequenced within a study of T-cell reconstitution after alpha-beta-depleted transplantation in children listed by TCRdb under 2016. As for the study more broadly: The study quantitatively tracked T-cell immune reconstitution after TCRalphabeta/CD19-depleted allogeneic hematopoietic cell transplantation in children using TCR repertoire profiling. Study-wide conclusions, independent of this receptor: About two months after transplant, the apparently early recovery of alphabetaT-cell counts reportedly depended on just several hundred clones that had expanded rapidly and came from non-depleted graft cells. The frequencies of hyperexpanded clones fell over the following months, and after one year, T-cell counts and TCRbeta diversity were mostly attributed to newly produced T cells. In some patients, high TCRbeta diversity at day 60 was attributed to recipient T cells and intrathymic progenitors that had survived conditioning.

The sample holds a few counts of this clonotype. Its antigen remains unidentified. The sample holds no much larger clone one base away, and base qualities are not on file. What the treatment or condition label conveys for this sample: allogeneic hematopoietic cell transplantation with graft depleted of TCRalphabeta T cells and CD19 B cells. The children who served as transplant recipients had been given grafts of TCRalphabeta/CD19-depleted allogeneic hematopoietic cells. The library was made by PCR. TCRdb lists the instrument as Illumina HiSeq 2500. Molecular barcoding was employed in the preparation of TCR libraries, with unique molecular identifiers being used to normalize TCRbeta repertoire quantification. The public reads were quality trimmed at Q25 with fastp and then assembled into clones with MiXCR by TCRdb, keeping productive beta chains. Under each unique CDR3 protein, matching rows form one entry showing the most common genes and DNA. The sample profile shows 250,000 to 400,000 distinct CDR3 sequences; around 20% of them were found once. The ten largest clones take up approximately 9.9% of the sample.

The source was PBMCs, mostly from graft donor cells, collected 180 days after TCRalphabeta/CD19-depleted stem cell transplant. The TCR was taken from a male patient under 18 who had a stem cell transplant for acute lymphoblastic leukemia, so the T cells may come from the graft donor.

The base sequence is TGTGCCAGCAGTTTACGCAGACAGGTTAGCACAGATACGCAGTATTTT. It is translated as CASSLRRQVSTDTQYF. The sequence joins TRBV27 to TRBJ2-3; matching of 6 bases hints at TRBD1 as the D gene. Cut back by 2 bases and 0 bases, the V and J ends lie 12 bases apart. Including cysteine and phenylalanine, the CDR3 has 16 amino acids. This entry keeps only the CDR3 DNA: 48 bases, framed from base 1. The germline V gene encodes CDR1 MNHEY and CDR2 SMNVEV (reference sequence).